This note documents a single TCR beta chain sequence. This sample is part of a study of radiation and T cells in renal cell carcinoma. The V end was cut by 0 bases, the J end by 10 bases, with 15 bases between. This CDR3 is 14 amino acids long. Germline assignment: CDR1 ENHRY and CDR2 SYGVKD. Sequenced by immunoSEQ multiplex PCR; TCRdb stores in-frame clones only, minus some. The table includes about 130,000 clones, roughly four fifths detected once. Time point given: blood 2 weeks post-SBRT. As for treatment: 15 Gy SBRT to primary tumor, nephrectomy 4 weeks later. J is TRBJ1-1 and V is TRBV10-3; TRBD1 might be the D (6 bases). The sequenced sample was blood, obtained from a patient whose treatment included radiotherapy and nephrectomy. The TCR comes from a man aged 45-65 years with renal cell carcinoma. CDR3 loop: CAISESTGGARAFF. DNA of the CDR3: TGTGCCATCAGTGAGTCGACAGGCGGGGCGAGAGCTTTCTTT.